This T cell receptor beta chain emerged from a study of blood T cell repertoires in COVID-19. Germline lookup yields CDR1 SEHNR and CDR2 FQNEAQ (reference sequence). The CDR3 has 15 amino acids. V shed 8 bases, J shed 4 bases, and the junction held 8 bases outside the gene matches. Here immunoSEQ multiplex PCR was the method, and the copy in TCRdb shows in-frame clones only, minus some. The sample holds around 220,000 clones, around nine tenths seen once. V is TRBV7-9 and J is TRBJ1-2; 12 bases agree with TRBD1. This TCR came from a woman aged 18-29 years who had recovered from COVID-19. Sequenced sample: PBMCs or T cells enriched from blood (not recorded which). CDR3 in DNA: TGTGCCAGCGGGACAGGGGGCGCCCCGGCCTATGGCTACACCTTC. Protein product: CASGTGGAPAYGYTF.